One and the same sample provided the 24 T cell receptor beta chains below, sequenced in a study of T cell responses to AZD1222 COVID-19 vaccine. Produced via immunoSEQ multiplex PCR; TCRdb's table is partial and in-frame only. The profile covers about 150,000 clones, with about nine tenths appearing a single time and over 1.2% taken by the ten largest. The sequencing here drew on peripheral blood, taken on day 0 of AZD1222 vaccination. These receptors came from an adult in good health.

The genes are TRBV5-1 and TRBJ1-2; a weak D match, TRBD1 (5 bases). Trimming pared 0 bases from V and 5 bases from J, leaving 14 bases between. The germline CDR1 and CDR2 sequences are SGHRS and YFSETQ. This CDR3 contains 15 residues. DNA for the CDR3: TGCGCCAGCAGCTTGGATGGGACCGACTATTATGGCTACACCTTC. Translated, it gives CASSLDGTDYYGYTF. Full variable domain (missing parts from reference TRBV5-1 and TRBJ1-2): KAGVTQTPRYLIKTRGQQVTLSCSPISGHRSVSWYQQTPGQGLQFLFEYFSETQRNKGNFPGRFSGRQFSNSRSEMNVSTLELGDSALYLCASSLDGTDYYGYTFGSGTRLTVV.

This clone appeared once. The V call is TRBV13, the J call TRBJ2-7; D gene uncertain. V gave up 4 bases and J gave up 4 bases, with 17 bases separating them. Germline CDR1 reads PRHDT; CDR2 reads FYEKMQ (reference sequence). This CDR3 spans 15 amino acids. In DNA, the CDR3 is TGTGCCAGCAGCTCCGGACCGAGTTTGGGGTACGAGCAGTACTTC. It codes for CASSSGPSLGYEQYF.

The chain combines TRBV5-1 with TRBJ2-3; D remains ambiguous. The CDR3 covers 14 residues. The V gene lost 0 bases and the J gene lost 0 bases, with 5 bases spanning the gap. Germline CDR1 and CDR2: SGHRS and YFSETQ. The CDR3: CASSLDSSTDTQYF. In DNA form, the CDR3 reads TGCGCCAGCAGCTTGGACAGCAGCACAGATACGCAGTATTTT. Full variable domain (rest looked up from reference TRBV5-1 and TRBJ2-3): KAGVTQTPRYLIKTRGQQVTLSCSPISGHRSVSWYQQTPGQGLQFLFEYFSETQRNKGNFPGRFSGRQFSNSRSEMNVSTLELGDSALYLCASSLDSSTDTQYFGPGTRLTVL.

The chain is built from TRBV4-1 and TRBJ1-6; no clear D. The CDR3 totals 13 residues. The germline V gene encodes CDR1 MGHRA and CDR2 YSYEKL. Between the trimmed V and J ends, which lost 1 base and 7 bases, there was a span of 5 bases. CDR3 residues: CASSQALNSPLHF. CDR3 in DNA: TGCGCCAGCAGCCAAGCCTTGAATTCACCCCTCCACTTT.

This chain uses TRBV6-5 with TRBJ2-2, with a weak D call TRBD1 (5 bases). The CDR3 length is 15 residues. The V and J ends lost 3 bases and 3 bases respectively, with 11 bases between them. Looked up from germline, CDR1 is MNHEY and CDR2 is SVGAGI. The CDR3 DNA is TGTGCCAGCAGTTATTGGACACCCCACACCGGGGAGCTGTTTTTT. This codes for CASSYWTPHTGELFF.

The rearrangement links TRBV5-1 to TRBJ2-7, with TRBD1 identical over 10 bases. CDR3 size: 15 residues. J lost 3 bases, V lost 1 base, and 4 bases had no gene match. Germline V gene sequence: CDR1 SGHRS, CDR2 YFSETQ. In nucleotides, the CDR3 is TGCGCCAGCAGCTTGCCTGGACAGGGGGTCTACGAGCAGTACTTC. This encodes CASSLPGQGVYEQYF.

The chain is built from TRBV7-9 and TRBJ1-1; TRBD1 agrees at 8 bases. CDR3 length: 14 amino acids. Germline V gene data show CDR1 as SEHNR and CDR2 as FQNEAQ (reference sequence). Trimming removed 2 bases from V and 3 bases from J; junction bases left unmatched: 2. CDR3 region: CASSLNRGYTEAFF. The CDR3 nucleotides are TGTGCCAGCAGCTTAAACAGGGGGTACACTGAAGCTTTCTTT.

The V gene is TRBV9, the J gene TRBJ1-1, with 7 bases matching TRBD1. Per the germline V gene, CDR1 is SGDLS and CDR2 is YYNGEE. Trimming removed 3 bases from V and 4 bases from J; junction bases left unmatched: 9. The CDR3 totals 15 residues. CDR3 bases: TGTGCCAGCAGCGCAGGAGCCGACAGGGTCACTGAAGCTTTCTTT. It encodes CASSAGADRVTEAFF.

The V and J genes are TRBV5-4 and TRBJ2-5, with 12 bases that match TRBD1. Germline CDR1 reads SGHNT; CDR2 reads YYREEE (reference sequence). The CDR3 consists of 15 residues. With V trimmed by 3 bases and J by 5 bases, 5 bases remained unmatched. CDR3 bases: TGTGCCAGCAGCTCCTGGGACAGGGGGCGGGAGACCCAGTACTTC. This translates into CASSSWDRGRETQYF.

The rearrangement uses TRBV7-2 and TRBJ1-3; 8 nucleotides match TRBD1. This CDR3 is 16 amino acids long. Germline assignment: CDR1 SGHTA and CDR2 FQGNSA. V shed 5 bases and J 1 base; nucleotides not matched to a gene: 7. Here the CDR3 reads CASSLTRGLSGNTIYF. The CDR3 DNA follows: TGTGCCAGCAGCCTAACCAGGGGGCTATCTGGAAACACCATATATTTT. Full variable domain (missing parts from reference TRBV7-2 and TRBJ1-3): GAGVSQSPSNKVTEKGKDVELRCDPISGHTALYWYRQSLGQGLEFLIYFQGNSAPDKSGLPSDRFSAERTGGSVSTLTIQRTQQEDSAVYLCASSLTRGLSGNTIYFGEGSWLTVV.

This clone appeared once. The rearrangement uses TRBV3-1 (or the pseudogene TRBV3-2) and TRBJ2-7; TRBD2 might be the D (6 bases). Germline CDR1 reads LGHDT; CDR2 reads YNNKEL (reference sequence). Trimming removed 0 bases at V and 8 bases at J, with 11 bases between. The length of the CDR3 is 13 residues. The DNA of the CDR3 is TGTGCCAGCAGCCAAGAAGGAGGGTCGCAGCAGTACTTC. Its protein is CASSQEGGSQQYF.

This chain's CDR3 is CASTYSGRFGTDTQYF. The CDR3 DNA reads TGTGCCAGCACCTATTCCGGGCGGTTCGGCACAGATACGCAGTATTTT. This chain links TRBV11-1 with TRBJ2-3; D ambiguous. V was trimmed by 7 bases and J by 1 base, leaving 18 bases between them. This CDR3 spans 16 amino acids. CDR1 is SGHAT and CDR2 is FQDESV in the germline V gene (reference sequence).

This clone was counted between two and nine times. V gene TRBV5-3 combines with J gene TRBJ1-2; no clear D gene. TRBV5-3 belongs to the ORF category, with a function that is uncertain. V shed 0 bases and J shed 8 bases, with 11 bases lying between them. This CDR3 has 13 residues. The CDR3 loop reads CARSLGQKAGYTF. DNA for the CDR3: TGTGCCAGAAGCTTGGGGCAGAAGGCCGGCTACACCTTC.

The chain links TRBV27 to TRBJ2-7; perhaps D is TRBD1 or TRBD2 (7 bases each). Trimming shortened V by 3 bases and J by 5 bases, and 20 bases separated the two germline ends. Germline V gene sequence: CDR1 MNHEY, CDR2 SMNVEV (reference sequence). This CDR3 contains 16 residues. This chain's CDR3 is CASSFQPTGEGHEQYF. CDR3 DNA sequence: TGTGCCAGCAGTTTTCAACCCACAGGGGAGGGTCACGAGCAGTACTTC.

V usage is TRBV29-1 and J usage is TRBJ1-1; D is ambiguous. The CDR3 covers 12 residues. From germline, CDR1 is SQVTM and CDR2 ANQGSEA. CDR3 nucleotide sequence: TGCATCGGGAGGGTGGCCGACACTGAAGCTTTCTTT. This encodes CIGRVADTEAFF.

The chain uses TRBV5-5 and TRBJ1-5; 10 positions agree with TRBD1. The germline CDR1 and CDR2 sequences are SGHKS and YYEKEE (reference sequence). After removal of 4 bases from V and 5 bases from J, the junction contained 6 bases not matched to a gene. This CDR3 comprises 15 residues. Written as DNA, the CDR3 is TGTGCCAGCAGCGCGTTCGGGACAGGGGATCAGCCCCAGCATTTT. Protein product: CASSAFGTGDQPQHF. Supplemented by reference TRBV5-5 and TRBJ1-5, the full variable domain reads DAGVTQSPTHLIKTRGQQVTLRCSPISGHKSVSWYQQVLGQGPQFIFQYYEKEERGRGNFPDRFSARQFPNYSSELNVNALLLGDSALYLCASSAFGTGDQPQHFGDGTRLSIL.

The V gene is TRBV19, the J gene TRBJ1-5, with D tentatively TRBD1 (5 bases). This CDR3 is built from 13 residues. Germline V lookup: CDR1 LNHDA, CDR2 SQIVND (reference sequence). V lost 1 base and J lost 7, with 8 bases in between. The CDR3 sequence is CASSIGRGQPQHF. The CDR3 DNA reads TGTGCCAGTAGTATAGGGCGGGGGCAGCCCCAGCATTTT.

V gene TRBV19 combines with J gene TRBJ1-5, with a tentative D call TRBD1 (5 bases). The CDR3 contains 19 residues. CDR1 is LNHDA and CDR2 is SQIVND in the germline V gene (reference sequence). Deletions cut 7 bases from V and 2 bases from J, with 27 bases between. The CDR3 coding sequence is TGTGCCAGTAAGGATAGGACGGGACTCCGACACCGGGGCAATCAGCCCCAGCATTTT. Translated, it gives CASKDRTGLRHRGNQPQHF.

The chain recombines TRBV2 with TRBJ1-1; TRBD1 matches at 7 bases. Germline V CDR1 and CDR2: SNHLY, FYNNEI. Losses at the gene ends were 4 bases for V and 6 bases for J; bases not matched to a gene: 20. This CDR3 has 18 residues. CDR3 residues: CASSVGAYRIQGSPEAFF. The DNA for the CDR3 is TGTGCCAGCAGTGTAGGGGCGTACCGAATACAGGGGTCTCCTGAAGCTTTCTTT.

V is TRBV6-5 and J is TRBJ2-7; D is perhaps TRBD1 (6 bases). The V end lost 10 bases, the J end lost 0 bases, and 16 bases lay between the germline ends. The CDR3 contains 14 residues. CDR1 is MNHEY, CDR2 SVGAGI, per germline. The CDR3 loop reads CATLRTAASYEQYF. The CDR3 bases are TGTGCCACCCTTCGGACAGCTGCCTCCTACGAGCAGTACTTC.

The rearrangement uses TRBV29-1 and TRBJ1-1, with no clear D. The CDR3 has 13 residues. V was trimmed by 8 bases and J by 0 bases, leaving 13 bases between them. Looked up from germline, CDR1 is SQVTM and CDR2 is ANQGSEA. The CDR3 nucleotides are TGCAGCTCCCAAGGGCAGCTGAACACTGAAGCTTTCTTT. Translating it yields CSSQGQLNTEAFF. Filled out from reference TRBV29-1 and TRBJ1-1, the complete variable domain reads SAVISQKPSRDICQRGTSLTIQCQVDSQVTMMFWYRQQPGQSLTLIATANQGSEATYESGFVIDKFPISRPNLTFSTLTVSNMSPEDSSIYLCSSQGQLNTEAFFGQGTRLTVV.

The genes are TRBV7-9 and TRBJ2-3; 8 bases fit TRBD1. Germline CDR1 reads SEHNR; CDR2 reads FQNEAQ (reference sequence). This CDR3 has 17 residues. Trimming took 5 bases from V and 1 from J; bases not matched to a gene: 11. The CDR3 DNA is TGTGCCAGCAGCCCTCCCGACAGGGGCTTGGGCACAGATACGCAGTATTTT. Translating it yields CASSPPDRGLGTDTQYF.

This clone was seen a single time. The chain has TRBV9 and TRBJ1-4; D uncertain. From germline, CDR1 is SGDLS and CDR2 YYNGEE. The CDR3 contains 15 residues. Trimming took off 0 bases at V and 2 bases at J, with 8 bases between the two ends. The CDR3 DNA reads TGTGCCAGCAGCGTAGTGGATAATACTAATGAAAAACTGTTTTTT. Its translation: CASSVVDNTNEKLFF.

This clone occurred once. The junction departs from germline at one end; a sequencing error may be responsible. The chain combines TRBV29-1 with TRBJ1-2, with TRBD1 identical over 11 bases. Germline V CDR1 and CDR2: SQVTM, ANQGSEA. CDR3 size: 12 residues. The CDR3: CSVEGIGTGGGF. CDR3 coding DNA: TGCAGCGTTGAGGGGATTGGGACAGGGGGAGGCTTC.